This TCR beta chain is drawn from a study of blood T cell repertoires in COVID-19. Authors' methods: Counts of nucleated cells, estimated from reference gene primer amplification, were obtained. This table comes from immunoSEQ multiplex PCR, and its TCRdb copy is limited to in-frame clones, with some not included. V and J calls and clone size are as listed in that table; D and trimming were resolved from the DNA. The profile covers roughly 160,000 clones, with about 88% appearing a single time and around 2.1% taken by the ten largest. There are 15 residues in the CDR3. Germline CDR1 and CDR2: ENHRY and SYGVKD. V trimming: 6 bases; J trimming: 3 bases; junction bases outside the gene matches: 10.

Specimen: peripheral blood. The chain uses TRBV10-3 and TRBJ2-7; 8 nucleotides match TRBD1. The clonotype comes from a man over 45 who had recovered from COVID-19. This CDR3 reads CAISPKGTGGYEQYF. As DNA, the CDR3 is TGTGCCATCAGCCCCAAGGGTACAGGGGGCTACGAGCAGTACTTC.